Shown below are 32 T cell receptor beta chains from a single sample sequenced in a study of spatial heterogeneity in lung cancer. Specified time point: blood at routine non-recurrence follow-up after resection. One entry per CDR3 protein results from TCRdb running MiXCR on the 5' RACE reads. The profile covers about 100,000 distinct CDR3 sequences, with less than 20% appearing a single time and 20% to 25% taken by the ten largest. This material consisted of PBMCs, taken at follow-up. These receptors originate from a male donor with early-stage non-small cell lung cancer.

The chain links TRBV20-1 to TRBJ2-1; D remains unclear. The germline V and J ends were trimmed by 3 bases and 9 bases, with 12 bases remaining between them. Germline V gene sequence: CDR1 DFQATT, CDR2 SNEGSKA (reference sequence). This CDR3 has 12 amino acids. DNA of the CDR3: TGCAGTGCTAGGGCCCTATTCACTGAGCAGTTCTTC. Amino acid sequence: CSARALFTEQFF.

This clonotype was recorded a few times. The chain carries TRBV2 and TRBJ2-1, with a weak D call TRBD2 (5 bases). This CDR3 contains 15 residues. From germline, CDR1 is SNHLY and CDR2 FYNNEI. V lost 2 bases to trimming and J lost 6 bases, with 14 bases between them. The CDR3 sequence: CASSESPDSRNEQFF. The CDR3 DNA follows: TGTGCCAGCAGTGAATCGCCGGACTCCCGCAATGAGCAGTTCTTC.

CDR3 in DNA: TGTGCCACCAGCACCAGCCGGGACATCAACACCGGGGAGCTGTTTTTT. Its translation: CATSTSRDINTGELFF. V gene TRBV15 combines with J gene TRBJ2-2; a weak D match, TRBD1 (6 bases). Germline V gene data show CDR1 as LNHNV and CDR2 as YYDKDF (reference sequence). V was clipped by 4 bases and J by 2 bases, with 14 bases between them. The CDR3 has 16 amino acids.

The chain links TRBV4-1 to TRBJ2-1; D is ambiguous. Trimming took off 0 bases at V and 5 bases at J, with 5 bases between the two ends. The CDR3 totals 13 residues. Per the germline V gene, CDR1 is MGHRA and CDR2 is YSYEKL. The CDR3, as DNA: TGCGCCAGCAGCCAAGAAGTTGACAATGAGCAGTTCTTC. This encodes CASSQEVDNEQFF.

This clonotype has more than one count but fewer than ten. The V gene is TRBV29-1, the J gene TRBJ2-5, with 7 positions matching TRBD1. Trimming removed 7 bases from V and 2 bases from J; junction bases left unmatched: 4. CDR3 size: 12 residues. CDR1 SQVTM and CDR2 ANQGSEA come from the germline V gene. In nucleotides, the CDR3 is TGCAGCGCCGGGGACAGACAAGAGACCCAGTACTTC. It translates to CSAGDRQETQYF. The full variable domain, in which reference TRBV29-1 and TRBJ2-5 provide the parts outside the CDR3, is SAVISQKPSRDICQRGTSLTIQCQVDSQVTMMFWYRQQPGQSLTLIATANQGSEATYESGFVIDKFPISRPNLTFSTLTVSNMSPEDSSIYLCSAGDRQETQYFGPGTRLLVL.

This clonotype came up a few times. The CDR3 loop reads CATSGFGTSGSIDTQYF. The CDR3 nucleotides are TGTGCCACCAGCGGCTTTGGGACTAGCGGGAGTATTGATACGCAGTATTTT. V is TRBV24-1 and J is TRBJ2-3, with 14 bases fitting TRBD2. The ends lost 7 bases at V and 6 bases at J; junction bases unmatched: 11. This CDR3 comprises 17 residues. CDR1 and CDR2 (germline): KGHDR, SFDVKD.

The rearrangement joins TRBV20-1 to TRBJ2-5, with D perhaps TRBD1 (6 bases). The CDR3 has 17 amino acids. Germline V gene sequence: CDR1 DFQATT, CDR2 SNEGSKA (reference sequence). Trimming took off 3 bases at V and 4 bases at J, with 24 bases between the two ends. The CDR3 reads CSARRKRDTLRSETQYF. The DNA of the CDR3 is TGCAGTGCTAGGCGGAAACGGGACACCTTGAGGTCAGAGACCCAGTACTTC.

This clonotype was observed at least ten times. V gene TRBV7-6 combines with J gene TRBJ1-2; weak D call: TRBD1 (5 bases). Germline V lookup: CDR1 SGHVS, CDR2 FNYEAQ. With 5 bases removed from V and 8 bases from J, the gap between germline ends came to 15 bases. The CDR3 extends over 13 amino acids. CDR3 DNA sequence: TGTGCCAGCAGCCCGACAGCATTTACGGGCTACACCTTC. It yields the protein CASSPTAFTGYTF.

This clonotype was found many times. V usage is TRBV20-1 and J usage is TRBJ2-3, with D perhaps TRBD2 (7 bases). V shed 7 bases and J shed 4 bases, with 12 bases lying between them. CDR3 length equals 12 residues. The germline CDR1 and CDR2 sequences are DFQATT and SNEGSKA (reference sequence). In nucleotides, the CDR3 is TGCAGTGTTTTAGGGGGGGCAGATACGCAGTATTTT. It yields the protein CSVLGGADTQYF.

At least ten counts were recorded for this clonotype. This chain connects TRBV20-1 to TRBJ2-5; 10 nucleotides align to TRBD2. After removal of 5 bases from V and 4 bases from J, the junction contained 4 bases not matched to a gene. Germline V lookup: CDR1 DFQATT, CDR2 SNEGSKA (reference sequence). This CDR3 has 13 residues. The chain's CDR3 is CSAYGTSVETQYF. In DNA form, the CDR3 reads TGCAGTGCTTACGGGACTAGCGTAGAGACCCAGTACTTC.

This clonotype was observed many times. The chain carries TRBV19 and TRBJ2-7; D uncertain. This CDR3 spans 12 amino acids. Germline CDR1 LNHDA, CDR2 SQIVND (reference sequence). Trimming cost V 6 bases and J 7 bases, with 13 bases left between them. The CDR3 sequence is CASSPWGGEQYF. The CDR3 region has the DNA TGTGCCAGTAGCCCCTGGGGTGGGGAGCAGTACTTC.

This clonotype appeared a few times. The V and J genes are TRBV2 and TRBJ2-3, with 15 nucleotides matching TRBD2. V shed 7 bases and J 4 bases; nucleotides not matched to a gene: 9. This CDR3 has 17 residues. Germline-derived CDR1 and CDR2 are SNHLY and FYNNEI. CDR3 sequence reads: CASKSGLAGGSADTQYF. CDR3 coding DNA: TGTGCCAGCAAATCGGGACTAGCGGGAGGAAGCGCAGATACGCAGTATTTT.

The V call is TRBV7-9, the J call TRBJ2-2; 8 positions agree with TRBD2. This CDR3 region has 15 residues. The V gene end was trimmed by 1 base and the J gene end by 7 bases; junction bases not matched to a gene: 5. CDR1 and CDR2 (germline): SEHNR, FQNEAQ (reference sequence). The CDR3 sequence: CASSLELAVVGELFF. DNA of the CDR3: TGTGCCAGCAGCTTAGAACTAGCGGTAGTCGGGGAGCTGTTTTTT. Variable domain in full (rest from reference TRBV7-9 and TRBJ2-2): DTGVSQNPRHKITKRGQNVTFRCDPISEHNRLYWYRQTLGQGPEFLTYFQNEAQLEKSRLLSDRFSAERPKGSFSTLEIQRTEQGDSAMYLCASSLELAVVGELFFGEGSRLTVL.

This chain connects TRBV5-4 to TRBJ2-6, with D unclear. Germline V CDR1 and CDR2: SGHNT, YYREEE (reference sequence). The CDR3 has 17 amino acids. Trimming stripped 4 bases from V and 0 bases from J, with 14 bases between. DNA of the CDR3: TGTGCCAGCAGCCCCTGGTGGCCGTACTCTGGGGCCAACGTCCTGACTTTC. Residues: CASSPWWPYSGANVLTF. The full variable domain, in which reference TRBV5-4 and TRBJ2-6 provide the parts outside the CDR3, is ETGVTQSPTHLIKTRGQQVTLRCSSQSGHNTVSWYQQALGQGPQFIFQYYREEENGRGNFPPRFSGLQFPNYSSELNVNALELDDSALYLCASSPWWPYSGANVLTFGAGSRLTVL.

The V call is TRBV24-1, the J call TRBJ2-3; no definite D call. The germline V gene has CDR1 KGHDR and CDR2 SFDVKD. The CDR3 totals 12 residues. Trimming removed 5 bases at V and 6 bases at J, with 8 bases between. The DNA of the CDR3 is TGTGCCACCAGTGGGGTGCTGGATACGCAGTATTTT. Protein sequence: CATSGVLDTQYF.

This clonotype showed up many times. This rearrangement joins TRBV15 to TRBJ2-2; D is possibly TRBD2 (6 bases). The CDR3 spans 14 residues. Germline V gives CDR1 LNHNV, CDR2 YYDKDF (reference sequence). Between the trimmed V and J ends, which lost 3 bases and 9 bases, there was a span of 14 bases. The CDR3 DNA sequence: TGTGCCACCAGCAGCCCGGGAGAAGTAAGGGAGCTGTTTTTT. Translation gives CATSSPGEVRELFF. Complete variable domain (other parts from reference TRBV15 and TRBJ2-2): DAMVIQNPRYQVTQFGKPVTLSCSQTLNHNVMYWYQQKSSQAPKLLFHYYDKDFNNEADTPDNFQSRRPNTSFCFLDIRSPGLGDTAMYLCATSSPGEVRELFFGEGSRLTVL.

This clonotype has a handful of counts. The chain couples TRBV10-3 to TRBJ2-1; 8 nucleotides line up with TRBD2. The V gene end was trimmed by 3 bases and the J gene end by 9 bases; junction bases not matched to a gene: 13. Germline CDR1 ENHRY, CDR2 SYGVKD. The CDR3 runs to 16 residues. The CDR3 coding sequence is TGTGCCATCAGTGATACCGGGACTAGGAACGACCCTGAGCAGTTCTTC. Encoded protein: CAISDTGTRNDPEQFF.

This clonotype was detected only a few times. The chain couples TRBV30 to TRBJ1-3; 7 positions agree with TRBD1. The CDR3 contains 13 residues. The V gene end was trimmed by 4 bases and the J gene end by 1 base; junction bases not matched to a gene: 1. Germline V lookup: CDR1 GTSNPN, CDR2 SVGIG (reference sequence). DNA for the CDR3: TGTGCCTGGAACAGGGGTTCTGGAAACACCATATATTTT. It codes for CAWNRGSGNTIYF.

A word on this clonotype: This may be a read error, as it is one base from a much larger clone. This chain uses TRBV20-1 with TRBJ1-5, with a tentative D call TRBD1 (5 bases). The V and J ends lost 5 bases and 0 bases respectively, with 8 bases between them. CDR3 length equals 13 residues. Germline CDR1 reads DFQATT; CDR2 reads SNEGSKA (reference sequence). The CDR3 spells CSAGRDSNQPQHF. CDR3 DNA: TGCAGTGCTGGCAGGGATAGCAATCAGCCCCAGCATTTT.

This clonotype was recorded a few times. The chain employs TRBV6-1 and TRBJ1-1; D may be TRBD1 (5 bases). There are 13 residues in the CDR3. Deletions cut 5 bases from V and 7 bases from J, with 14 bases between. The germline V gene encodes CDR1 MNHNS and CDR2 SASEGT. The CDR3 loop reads CASSSESGFEAFF. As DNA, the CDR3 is TGTGCCAGCAGTAGCGAATCAGGGTTTGAAGCTTTCTTT.

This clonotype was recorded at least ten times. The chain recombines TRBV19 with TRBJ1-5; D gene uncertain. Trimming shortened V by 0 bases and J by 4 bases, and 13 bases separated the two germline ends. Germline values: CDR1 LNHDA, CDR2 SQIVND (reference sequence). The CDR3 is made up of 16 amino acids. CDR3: CASSIDPGLTNQPQHF. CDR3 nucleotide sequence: TGTGCCAGTAGTATAGATCCCGGACTGACAAATCAGCCCCAGCATTTT.

This CDR3 reads CATRRTDTGELFF. CDR3 nucleotide sequence: TGTGCCACCAGAAGAACCGACACCGGGGAGCTGTTTTTT. V usage is TRBV24-1 and J usage is TRBJ2-2; the D is unclear. This CDR3 has 13 amino acids. V dropped 7 bases and J dropped 3 bases, with 8 bases sitting between them. From germline, CDR1 is KGHDR and CDR2 SFDVKD.

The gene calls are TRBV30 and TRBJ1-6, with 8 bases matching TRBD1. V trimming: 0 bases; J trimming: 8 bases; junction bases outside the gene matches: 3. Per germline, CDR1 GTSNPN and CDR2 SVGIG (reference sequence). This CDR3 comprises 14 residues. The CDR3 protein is CAWSVTGEDSPLHF. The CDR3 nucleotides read TGTGCCTGGAGTGTGACAGGGGAGGATTCACCCCTCCACTTT.

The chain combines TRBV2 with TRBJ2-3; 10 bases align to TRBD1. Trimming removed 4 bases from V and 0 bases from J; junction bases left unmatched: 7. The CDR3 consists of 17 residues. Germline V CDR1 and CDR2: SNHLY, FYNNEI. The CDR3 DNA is TGTGCCAGCAGTGGGACAGGGGGTCCTTCTAGCACAGATACGCAGTATTTT. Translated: CASSGTGGPSSTDTQYF. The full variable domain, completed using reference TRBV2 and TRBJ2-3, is EPEVTQTPSHQVTQMGQEVILRCVPISNHLYFYWYRQILGQKVEFLVSFYNNEISEKSEIFDDQFSVERPDGSNFTLKIRSTKLEDSAMYFCASSGTGGPSSTDTQYFGPGTRLTVL.

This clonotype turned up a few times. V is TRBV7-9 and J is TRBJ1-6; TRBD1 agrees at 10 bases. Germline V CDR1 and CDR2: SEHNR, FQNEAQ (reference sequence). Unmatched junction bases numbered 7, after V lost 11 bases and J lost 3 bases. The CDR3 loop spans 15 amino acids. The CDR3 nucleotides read TGTGCCCTCGGGACAGGGGATGGCTATAATTCACCCCTCCACTTT. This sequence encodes CALGTGDGYNSPLHF.

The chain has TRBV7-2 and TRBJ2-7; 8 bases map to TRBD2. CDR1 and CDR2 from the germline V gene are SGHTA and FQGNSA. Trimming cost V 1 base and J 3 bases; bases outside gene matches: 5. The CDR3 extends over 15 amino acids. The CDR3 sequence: CASSLEAGVLYEQYF. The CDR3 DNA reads TGTGCCAGCAGCTTAGAAGCGGGAGTCCTCTACGAGCAGTACTTC.

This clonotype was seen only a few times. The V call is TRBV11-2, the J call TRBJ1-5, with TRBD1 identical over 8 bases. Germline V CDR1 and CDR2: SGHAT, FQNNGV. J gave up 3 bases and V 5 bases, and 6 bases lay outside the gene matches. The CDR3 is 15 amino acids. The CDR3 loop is CASSTGTGPNQPQHF. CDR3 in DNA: TGTGCCAGCAGCACGGGGACAGGCCCCAATCAGCCCCAGCATTTT.

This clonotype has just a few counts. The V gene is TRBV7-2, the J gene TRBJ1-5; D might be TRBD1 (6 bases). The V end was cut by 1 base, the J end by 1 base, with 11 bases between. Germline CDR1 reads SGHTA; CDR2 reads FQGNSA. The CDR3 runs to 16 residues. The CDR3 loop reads CASSLGTVWSNQPQHF. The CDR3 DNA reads TGTGCCAGCAGCTTAGGGACAGTATGGAGCAATCAGCCCCAGCATTTT.

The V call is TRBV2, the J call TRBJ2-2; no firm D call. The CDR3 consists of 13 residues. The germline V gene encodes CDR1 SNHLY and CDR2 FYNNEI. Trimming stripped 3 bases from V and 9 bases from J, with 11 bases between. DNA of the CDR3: TGTGCCAGCAGTGAGTGGGGAAGCCGGGAGCTGTTTTTT. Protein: CASSEWGSRELFF.

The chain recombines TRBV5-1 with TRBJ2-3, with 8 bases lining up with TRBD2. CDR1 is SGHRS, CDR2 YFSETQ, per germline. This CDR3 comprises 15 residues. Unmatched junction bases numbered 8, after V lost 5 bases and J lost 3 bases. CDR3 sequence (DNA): TGCGCCAGCAGTCAAAGCGGGAGAGGGACAGATACGCAGTATTTT. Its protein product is CASSQSGRGTDTQYF.

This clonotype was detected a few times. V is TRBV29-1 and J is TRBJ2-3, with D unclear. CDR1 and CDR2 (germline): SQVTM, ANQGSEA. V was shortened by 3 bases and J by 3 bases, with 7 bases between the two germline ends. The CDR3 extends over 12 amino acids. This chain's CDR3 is CSVEGITDTQYF. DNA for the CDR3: TGCAGCGTTGAGGGTATAACAGATACGCAGTATTTT.

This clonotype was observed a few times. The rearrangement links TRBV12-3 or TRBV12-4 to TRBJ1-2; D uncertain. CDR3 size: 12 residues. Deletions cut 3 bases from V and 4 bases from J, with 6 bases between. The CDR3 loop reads CASSLTVYGYTF. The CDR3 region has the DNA TGTGCCAGCAGTTTGACGGTCTATGGCTACACCTTC.